This note documents a single T cell receptor (beta chain) sequence. These data originate in a study of technical replicates of blood from a few donors. The CDR3 is 13 amino acids. Germline CDR1 reads SGHRS; CDR2 reads YFSETQ. After removal of 4 bases from V and 5 bases from J, the junction contained 3 bases not matched to a gene. The repertoire was sequenced with immunoSEQ multiplex PCR; TCRdb's copy has only in-frame clones and lacks some. The data show about 83,000 clones, around 94% seen once. The sequenced sample was T cells isolated from PBMCs. This clonotype originated in a human donor in good health. The chain is built from TRBV5-1 and TRBJ1-2, with 9 positions matching TRBD1. CDR3 DNA sequence: TGCGCCAGCAGCATCGGGACAGGGTATGGCTACACCTTC. Translated, it gives CASSIGTGYGYTF. Complete variable domain (other parts from reference TRBV5-1 and TRBJ1-2): KAGVTQTPRYLIKTRGQQVTLSCSPISGHRSVSWYQQTPGQGLQFLFEYFSETQRNKGNFPGRFSGRQFSNSRSEMNVSTLELGDSALYLCASSIGTGYGYTFGSGTRLTVV.